Presented here are 27 T cell receptor beta chains from one specimen sequenced in a study of early T cells in non-severe SARS-CoV-2 infection. TCRdb called the 5' RACE reads again in MiXCR, with one record for every CDR3 protein. The sample consists of 60,000 or so distinct CDR3 sequences, around an eighth of them appearing once. The sequenced sample was whole blood. Every receptor here comes from an adult who was a healthcare worker with PCR-confirmed SARS-CoV-2 infection or an uninfected control (not recorded which).

The chain joins TRBV4-3 to TRBJ1-3; 7 bases match TRBD1. The V and J ends lost 0 bases and 12 bases, in that order; junction bases with no gene match: 8. This CDR3 is 14 amino acids long. Per germline, CDR1 LGHNA and CDR2 YSLEER. The DNA of the CDR3 is TGCGCCAGCAGCCAAGAACGTCGGACAGGTAGCATATATTTT. It translates to CASSQERRTGSIYF.

This clonotype showed up many times. The chain couples TRBV30 to TRBJ1-1; perhaps TRBD1 as D (6 bases). The CDR3 contains 13 residues. The germline V gene has CDR1 GTSNPN and CDR2 SVGIG (reference sequence). The V end lost 3 bases, the J end lost 8 bases, and 16 bases lay between the germline ends. The CDR3 region is CAWRTTGQSEAFF. The CDR3, as DNA: TGTGCCTGGAGGACTACAGGGCAGTCGGAAGCTTTCTTT.

Turning to this clonotype: This may arise from a read error, as a much more abundant clone is one base away. The chain is built from TRBV7-3 and TRBJ2-3, with TRBD2 identical over 11 bases. The germline CDR1 and CDR2 sequences are SGHTA and FQGTGA. The CDR3 runs to 15 residues. CDR3 protein: CASSLGLAGTDMQYF. The CDR3 nucleotides read TGTGCCAGCAGCCTAGGACTAGCGGGCACAGATATGCAGTATTTT.

This clonotype was observed a handful of times. The V and J genes are TRBV29-1 and TRBJ2-7; 7 bases fit TRBD1. The V segment lost 5 bases and the J segment 5 bases; nucleotides outside the gene matches: 6. The CDR3 consists of 12 residues. Germline V CDR1 and CDR2: SQVTM, ANQGSEA. The CDR3 loop is CSVLKGANEQYF. Written as DNA, the CDR3 is TGCAGCGTTTTGAAGGGGGCTAACGAGCAGTACTTC.

This clonotype came up many times. This sequence joins TRBV29-1 and TRBJ1-1; D unresolved. V shed 4 bases and J shed 4 bases, with 7 bases lying between them. Germline-derived CDR1 and CDR2 are SQVTM and ANQGSEA. The CDR3 loop spans 11 amino acids. CDR3 nucleotide sequence: TGCAGCGTTGGGGAGGGCACTGAAGCTTTCTTT. Translation: CSVGEGTEAFF.

The genes are TRBV28 and TRBJ2-5, with 9 bases matching TRBD1. The trim removed 6 bases at V and 5 bases at J, leaving 7 bases unmatched. The CDR3 contains 14 residues. Germline loops: CDR1 MDHEN, CDR2 SYDVKM. The CDR3 DNA reads as TGTGCCAGCAGGCCGGGACAGGGTCGTGAGACCCAGTACTTC. Protein product: CASRPGQGRETQYF.

This clonotype was detected only a few times. The rearrangement uses TRBV6-5 and TRBJ1-3, with a possible D match to TRBD1 (5 bases). Germline V gene lookup returns CDR1 MNHEY and CDR2 SVGAGI. V shed 6 bases and J shed 0 bases, with 9 bases lying between them. The CDR3 has 14 residues. The CDR3 reads CASSDSVSGNTIYF. CDR3 nucleotide sequence: TGTGCCAGCAGCGACAGTGTCTCTGGAAACACCATATATTTT.

To note about this clonotype: This may come from a read error, since a much larger clone is one base off. The chain is built from TRBV10-3 and TRBJ2-2, with 8 bases lining up with TRBD2. The CDR3 is 13 residues long. With V trimmed by 10 bases and J by 2 bases, 3 bases remained unmatched. The germline V gene encodes CDR1 ENHRY and CDR2 SYGVKD. As DNA, the CDR3 is TGTGCCACGGGAGGGGGAAACACCGGGGAGCTGTTTTTT. It yields the protein CATGGGNTGELFF.

In its sample, this clonotype was seen many times. V is TRBV20-1 and J is TRBJ2-2, with TRBD2 as a possible D gene (5 bases). The germline gives CDR1 DFQATT, CDR2 SNEGSKA (reference sequence). The CDR3 extends over 15 amino acids. Deletions cut 2 bases from V and 4 bases from J, with 14 bases between. In nucleotides, the CDR3 is TGCAGTGCTAGAACCCCGAGGGCTGTCACCGGGGAGCTGTTTTTT. Its protein product is CSARTPRAVTGELFF.

This clonotype turned up a few times. The V gene is TRBV6-4, the J gene TRBJ2-3; 7 bases fit TRBD1. This CDR3 region has 14 residues. Germline CDR1 and CDR2: MRHNA and SNTAGT. Germline trimming cut 0 bases from V and 4 bases from J; bases unmatched to any gene: 1. The CDR3 coding sequence is TGTGCCAGCAGTGACTCGCAGGGGGCAGATACGCAGTATTTT. Encoded protein: CASSDSQGADTQYF.

Ten or more counts support this clonotype. CDR3 sequence: CASSQAAGGGYGYTF. The CDR3 nucleotides read TGTGCCAGCAGCCAAGCGGCGGGGGGCGGCTATGGCTACACCTTC. V usage is TRBV16 and J usage is TRBJ1-2; TRBD1 might be the D (6 bases). Germline V lookup: CDR1 KGHSY, CDR2 FQNENV. The CDR3 runs 15 residues. Trimming stripped 2 bases from V and 4 bases from J, with 14 bases between.

The chain is built from TRBV27 and TRBJ1-5; 7 positions agree with TRBD1. Germline loops: CDR1 MNHEY, CDR2 SMNVEV (reference sequence). V trimming: 7 bases; J trimming: 5 bases; junction bases outside the gene matches: 8. The CDR3 is 14 residues long. CDR3 loop: CASKFQGEDQPQHF. Written as DNA, the CDR3 is TGTGCCAGCAAGTTTCAGGGGGAGGATCAGCCCCAGCATTTT.

This clonotype appeared many times. The J gene is TRBJ2-7, the V gene TRBV7-8; D is unclear. Germline V gene lookup returns CDR1 SGHVS and CDR2 FQNEAQ. This CDR3 has 14 amino acids. V lost 1 base to trimming and J lost 2 bases, with 9 bases between them. CDR3 nucleotide sequence: TGTGCCAGCAGCTTAGAATACGGTCCCTACGAGCAGTACTTC. This sequence encodes CASSLEYGPYEQYF.

This clonotype has a count of ten or more. This sequence joins TRBV3-1 and TRBJ2-1; TRBD1 might be the D (6 bases). This CDR3 is 15 amino acids long. Germline V CDR1 and CDR2: LGHDT, YNNKEL (reference sequence). Trimming shortened V by 5 bases and J by 3 bases, and 14 bases separated the two germline ends. Written as DNA, the CDR3 is TGTGCCAGCAGCAACCGGGACACCGACTACAATGAGCAGTTCTTC. This codes for CASSNRDTDYNEQFF.

This clonotype was picked up a small number of times. The chain recombines TRBV20-1 with TRBJ1-5, with TRBD1 matching over 7 bases. Germline V CDR1 and CDR2: DFQATT, SNEGSKA (reference sequence). The CDR3 is 15 residues long. J gave up 3 bases and V 3 bases, and 8 bases lay outside the gene matches. The CDR3 loop reads CSARHEGADNQPQHF. CDR3 bases: TGCAGTGCTAGGCACGAGGGGGCCGACAATCAGCCCCAGCATTTT.

There are many counts of this clonotype. This chain connects TRBV4-1 to TRBJ2-5, with D maybe TRBD2 (5 bases). V was trimmed by 1 base and J by 4 bases, leaving 13 bases between them. Germline CDR1 MGHRA, CDR2 YSYEKL. This CDR3 spans 15 amino acids. CDR3 sequence: CASSQVEGRRETQYF. Written as DNA, the CDR3 is TGCGCCAGCAGCCAAGTCGAGGGAAGGAGAGAGACCCAGTACTTC.

This clonotype has just a few counts. The chain has TRBV7-9 and TRBJ2-1; 9 nucleotides match TRBD2. This CDR3 contains 15 residues. The trim removed 8 bases at V and 6 bases at J, leaving 11 bases unmatched. Germline CDR1 is SEHNR and CDR2 is FQNEAQ (reference sequence). CDR3 bases: TGTGCCAGCTTCCCGGTCGGCGGGAGGGGCAATGAGCAGTTCTTC. This codes for CASFPVGGRGNEQFF. Supplemented by reference TRBV7-9 and TRBJ2-1, the full variable domain reads DTGVSQNPRHKITKRGQNVTFRCDPISEHNRLYWYRQTLGQGPEFLTYFQNEAQLEKSRLLSDRFSAERPKGSFSTLEIQRTEQGDSAMYLCASFPVGGRGNEQFFGPGTRLTVL.

This clonotype has at least ten counts. The V and J genes are TRBV6-2 or TRBV6-3 and TRBJ2-2, with D unclear. The CDR3 is made up of 13 amino acids. Germline V gene sequence: CDR1 MNHEY, CDR2 SVGEGT. V was cut by 0 bases and J by 6 bases, with 5 bases left in between. The CDR3 here is CASSYSYPGELFF. CDR3 in DNA: TGTGCCAGCAGTTACTCGTATCCCGGGGAGCTGTTTTTT.

This clonotype was seen repeatedly, ten times or more. This rearrangement joins TRBV20-1 to TRBJ2-5; tentative D call: TRBD2 (6 bases). Germline V CDR1 and CDR2: DFQATT, SNEGSKA (reference sequence). V was pared by 1 base and J by 1 base, with 10 bases between. There are 14 residues in the CDR3. This CDR3 is CSARAQTSQETQYF. The CDR3 coding sequence is TGCAGTGCTAGAGCCCAGACTAGCCAAGAGACCCAGTACTTC.

In this sample, this clonotype turned up a few times. The chain links TRBV7-2 to TRBJ2-5; D possibly uses TRBD1 or TRBD2 (6 bases each). V shed 11 bases and J shed 3 bases, with 13 bases lying between them. Germline V gene data show CDR1 as SGHTA and CDR2 as FQGNSA. The CDR3 runs 12 residues. The CDR3 region is CASGAPKETQYF. The CDR3 bases are TGTGCCTCGGGGGCCCCCAAAGAGACCCAGTACTTC.

Details on this clonotype: The limits of the CDR3 on the DNA are not certain, so only TCRdb's listed CDR3 is given. V gene TRBV7-9 combines with J gene TRBJ1-4; the table calls TRBD1, which could not be checked here. Inclusive of both ends, the CDR3 amounts to 15 amino acids. From germline, CDR1 is SEHNR and CDR2 FQNEAQ (reference sequence). This CDR3 is CASSSFRGRGEKLFF.

There are many counts of this clonotype. V and J are TRBV28 and TRBJ2-5, with D maybe TRBD1 (5 bases). The germline V and J ends were trimmed by 5 bases and 0 bases, with 13 bases remaining between them. The CDR3 has 15 residues. CDR1 and CDR2 from the germline V gene are MDHEN and SYDVKM. The CDR3 DNA is TGTGCCAGCAGTGTACAAGACAGCAACCAAGAGACCCAGTACTTC. Protein product: CASSVQDSNQETQYF. Variable domain in full (rest from reference TRBV28 and TRBJ2-5): DVKVTQSSRYLVKRTGEKVFLECVQDMDHENMFWYRQDPGLGLRLIYFSYDVKMKEKGDIPEGYSVSREKKERFSLILESASTNQTSMYLCASSVQDSNQETQYFGPGTRLLVL.

As concerns this clonotype: A read error may be the cause here, since a much bigger clone is one base away. The chain combines TRBV20-1 with TRBJ2-1; perhaps D is TRBD1 or TRBD2 (6 bases each). Gene TRBJ2-7 matches the end of the DNA better, so the J call may be wrong. Germline V gene data show CDR1 as DFQATT and CDR2 as SNEGSKA (reference sequence). CDR3 length: 14 amino acids. CDR3 in amino acids: CSARATGGFNEQYF. The DNA of the CDR3 is TGCAGTGCTAGAGCCACCGGGGGCTTCAATGAGCAGTACTTC.

This clonotype was picked up many times. V usage is TRBV7-8 and J usage is TRBJ2-3; TRBD2 aligns across 10 bases. V was clipped by 5 bases and J by 6 bases; unmatched bases: 11. The CDR3 length is 16 residues. Germline V gene data show CDR1 as SGHVS and CDR2 as FQNEAQ. CDR3 sequence reads: CASSQRSGGAPDTQYF. The CDR3 coding sequence is TGTGCCAGCAGCCAAAGGAGCGGGGGGGCACCCGATACGCAGTATTTT.

This clonotype appeared a few times. The V gene is TRBV30, the J gene TRBJ2-1; 7 nucleotides line up with TRBD1. Unmatched junction bases numbered 5, after V lost 4 bases and J lost 2 bases. The CDR3 runs to 14 residues. Per germline, CDR1 GTSNPN and CDR2 SVGIG (reference sequence). As DNA, the CDR3 is TGTGCCTGGACCCACAGGGGACCCTACAATGAGCAGTTCTTC. This encodes CAWTHRGPYNEQFF.

The chain recombines TRBV6-5 with TRBJ2-2, with 8 positions matching TRBD2. J gave up 0 bases and V 7 bases, and 7 bases lay outside the gene matches. This CDR3 comprises 16 residues. Germline CDR1 is MNHEY and CDR2 is SVGAGI. CDR3: CASKPFSGTNTGELFF. DNA of the CDR3: TGTGCCAGCAAACCATTTAGCGGGACGAACACCGGGGAGCTGTTTTTT.

The V call is TRBV19, the J call TRBJ1-5; D gene uncertain. V lost 3 bases, J lost 3 bases, and 3 bases lay in between. This CDR3 region has 12 residues. Germline V gene lookup returns CDR1 LNHDA and CDR2 SQIVND (reference sequence). Written as DNA, the CDR3 is TGTGCCAGTAGTATGGACAATCAGCCCCAGCATTTT. Residues: CASSMDNQPQHF.